Below, 14 T cell receptor beta chains from the same sample are listed, as sequenced in a study of control samples from healthy donors and cancer patients (dated by TCRdb to 2020 to 2022). The library came from the immunoSEQ multiplex PCR assay. Drawn from immuneACCESS, this table holds only the in-frame rearrangements with V and J called that TCRdb kept. Clones are partly lost; checked studies trace under half to an unresolved V gene and leave the rest unexplained. Here the sample has some 56,000 clones; over 85% occur a single time. The leading ten clones occupy about 2.4% of the sample. The sequenced sample was blood. These receptors came from a young man in good health.

This chain connects TRBV2 to TRBJ2-3; TRBD2 aligns across 7 bases. Looked up from germline, CDR1 is SNHLY and CDR2 is FYNNEI. This CDR3 has 15 amino acids. V lost 6 bases, J lost 3 bases, and 9 bases stayed unmatched. The CDR3 DNA sequence: TGTGCCAGCAGCCCAAGAGGAGCGGGGACAGATACGCAGTATTTT. Its translation is CASSPRGAGTDTQYF.

The chain couples TRBV19 to TRBJ1-4; D remains unclear. The germline V gene has CDR1 LNHDA and CDR2 SQIVND (reference sequence). This CDR3 contains 16 residues. Trimming removed 3 bases at V and 1 base at J, with 12 bases between. CDR3 nucleotides: TGTGCCAGTAGTATTACGGGAGGGAGAACTAATGAAAAACTGTTTTTT. It is translated as CASSITGGRTNEKLFF.

The J gene is TRBJ1-2, the V gene TRBV19; maybe TRBD1 (5 bases). Germline V lookup: CDR1 LNHDA, CDR2 SQIVND (reference sequence). This CDR3 spans 14 amino acids. V lost 8 bases to trimming and J lost 1 base, with 14 bases between them. Here the CDR3 reads CASGRDSINYGYTF. The CDR3 coding sequence is TGTGCCAGTGGCCGGGACTCCATTAACTATGGCTACACCTTC.

This clone was recorded only once. The chain uses TRBV10-1 and TRBJ2-7; D unresolved. This CDR3 region has 12 residues. Per germline, CDR1 WNHNN and CDR2 SYGVQD (reference sequence). V lost 1 base to trimming and J lost 6 bases, with 7 bases between them. CDR3 amino acids: CASSECAPEQYF. CDR3 nucleotide sequence: TGCGCCAGCAGTGAGTGCGCCCCCGAGCAGTACTTC.

The CDR3 sequence is CASSYSVEGENTEAFF. The CDR3 DNA reads as TGTGCCAGCAGTTACTCGGTTGAGGGGGAGAACACTGAAGCTTTCTTT. This chain connects TRBV6-5 to TRBJ1-1; D is possibly TRBD1 (6 bases). Germline CDR1 is MNHEY and CDR2 is SVGAGI. V lost 0 bases to trimming and J lost 1 base, with 12 bases between them. This CDR3 contains 16 residues.

V gene TRBV7-2 combines with J gene TRBJ1-5; 7 nucleotides align to TRBD1. The CDR3 covers 14 residues. Per germline, CDR1 SGHTA and CDR2 FQGNSA. The junction had 11 bases not matched to a gene; V was cut back by 8 bases and J by 7 bases. CDR3 nucleotide sequence: TGTGCCAGCGGGGAGGCACAGGGGCAGCAGCCCCAGCATTTT. It codes for CASGEAQGQQPQHF.

This clone was seen only once. The genes are TRBV5-5 and TRBJ2-7; TRBD1 matches 9 bases. The CDR3 loop spans 14 amino acids. CDR1 is SGHKS, CDR2 YYEKEE, per germline (reference sequence). The V gene end was trimmed by 4 bases and the J gene end by 2 bases; junction bases not matched to a gene: 4. CDR3 loop: CASSTRTGAYEQYF. CDR3 sequence (DNA): TGTGCCAGCAGCACCCGGACAGGGGCCTACGAGCAGTACTTC. The full variable domain, its missing parts supplied by reference TRBV5-5 and TRBJ2-7, is DAGVTQSPTHLIKTRGQQVTLRCSPISGHKSVSWYQQVLGQGPQFIFQYYEKEERGRGNFPDRFSARQFPNYSSELNVNALLLGDSALYLCASSTRTGAYEQYFGPGTRLTVT.

In its sample, this clone was seen once. The chain uses TRBV12-3 or TRBV12-4 and TRBJ1-2; no clear D gene. The V end lost 5 bases, the J end lost 4 bases, and 11 bases lay between the germline ends. The CDR3 contains 13 residues. CDR3 in DNA: TGTGCCAGCAGTAAGGGCAGGATCTATGGCTACACCTTC. This codes for CASSKGRIYGYTF.

The chain combines TRBV11-2 with TRBJ1-1; D remains ambiguous. The CDR3 extends over 14 amino acids. Trimming shortened V by 0 bases and J by 0 bases, and 5 bases separated the two germline ends. Germline-derived CDR1 and CDR2 are SGHAT and FQNNGV. The CDR3 spells CASSLEAVNTEAFF. CDR3 coding DNA: TGTGCCAGCAGCTTAGAGGCAGTGAACACTGAAGCTTTCTTT.

About this clone: Other DNA variants within this sample encode the same CDR3. The DNA of the CDR3 is TGCGCCAGCAGCTCCGGAACATCTGGAAACACCATATATTTT. Translated: CASSSGTSGNTIYF. V usage is TRBV5-1 and J usage is TRBJ1-3; D ambiguous. CDR1 SGHRS and CDR2 YFSETQ come from the germline V gene. The CDR3 length is 14 residues. The V end lost 3 bases, the J end lost 1 base, and 8 bases lay between the germline ends.

This chain joins TRBV11-3 and TRBJ1-1; the D gene is possibly TRBD1 (5 bases). This CDR3 is 13 amino acids long. Trimming cost V 3 bases and J 2 bases, with 7 bases left between them. Germline V gene data show CDR1 as SGHNT and CDR2 as YENEEA. CDR3 bases: TGTGCCAGCAGCTTGGACAAAAACACTGAAGCTTTCTTT. Protein sequence: CASSLDKNTEAFF.

This clone was recorded once. The J gene is TRBJ2-5, the V gene TRBV3-1 (or the pseudogene TRBV3-2); unclear D gene. Germline lookup yields CDR1 LGHDT and CDR2 YNNKEL (reference sequence). The V end lost 1 base, the J end lost 5 bases, and 5 bases lay between the germline ends. CDR3 size: 12 residues. CDR3 nucleotides: TGTGCCAGCAGCCAAGTTGGGGAGACCCAGTACTTC. Its translation: CASSQVGETQYF.

The V gene is TRBV4-1, the J gene TRBJ1-5; D is possibly TRBD1 (6 bases). This CDR3 contains 15 residues. The germline V gene has CDR1 MGHRA and CDR2 YSYEKL. V was clipped by 2 bases and J by 2 bases, with 10 bases between them. The DNA of the CDR3 is TGCGCCAGCAGCCAATACTGGACAGGCAATCAGCCCCAGCATTTT. This gives the protein CASSQYWTGNQPQHF.

The genes are TRBV6-2 or TRBV6-3 and TRBJ2-1, with D tentatively TRBD1 (5 bases). CDR1 is MNHEY, CDR2 SVGEGT, per germline. The V gene lost 0 bases and the J gene lost 6 bases, with 9 bases spanning the gap. The CDR3 has 14 amino acids. CDR3 in amino acids: CASSYSQVSNEQFF. CDR3 nucleotides: TGTGCCAGCAGTTACTCACAGGTTTCCAATGAGCAGTTCTTC.